These T cell receptor beta chains were read from a single sample in a study of T cell responses to AZD1222 COVID-19 vaccine. Sequencing used immunoSEQ multiplex PCR; TCRdb keeps in-frame clones, though not all of them. Of approximately 200,000 clones in the sample, roughly 94% were seen once. Here the sequenced sample was peripheral blood, taken 28 days after the second dose of the MenACWY control vaccine. Receptors were obtained from an adult who received the MenACWY meningococcal vaccine as a control. Each CDR3 is given with its conserved first and last residue. Fields, in order: clone size, J gene, V gene, D gene, CDR3 DNA, CDR3 protein. D genes are given only for firm matches. Only some rows state a clone size, as once, few, many or a class for expanded clones.

size: NA; J: TRBJ1-6; V: TRBV18; D: NA; DNA: TGTGCCAGCTCACCAGAGGGGCGGAGTAATTCACCCCTCCACTTT; CDR3: CASSPEGRSNSPLHF
size: NA; J: TRBJ1-6; V: TRBV7-3; D: TRBD1; DNA: TGTGCCAGCAGCTCCTCGACAGGGCGGGGATCACCCCTCCACTTT; CDR3: CASSSSTGRGSPLHF
size: NA; J: TRBJ1-1; V: TRBV7-2; D: NA; DNA: TGTGCCAGCAGCTTATATGGGGGGGGAAGGACTGAAGCTTTCTTT; CDR3: CASSLYGGGRTEAFF
size: NA; J: TRBJ2-7; V: TRBV27; D: TRBD1; DNA: TGTGCCAGCAGGGCCCGGACAGGGGGGCACTACGAGCAGTACTTC; CDR3: CASRARTGGHYEQYF
size: NA; J: TRBJ2-2; V: TRBV7-2; D: NA; DNA: TGTGCCAGCAGCTTCAGTCTGTCGAACACCGGGGAGCTGTTTTTT; CDR3: CASSFSLSNTGELFF
size: NA; J: TRBJ1-1; V: TRBV18; D: NA; DNA: TGTGCCAGCTCACCACCGTCCACGGTCGCTGAAGCTTTCTTT; CDR3: CASSPPSTVAEAFF
size: NA; J: TRBJ1-2; V: TRBV2; D: TRBD1; DNA: TGTGCCAGCAGACGCATCGTGACAGGGTTCTATGGCTACACCTTC; CDR3: CASRRIVTGFYGYTF
size: NA; J: TRBJ2-7; V: TRBV4-1; D: NA; DNA: TGCGCCAGCAGCCACAGGGAGACCTACGAGCAGTACTTC; CDR3: CASSHRETYEQYF
size: NA; J: TRBJ1-2; V: TRBV7-2; D: TRBD1; DNA: TGTGCCAGCAGCTCACGGACAGGGGCCTATGGCTACACCTTC; CDR3: CASSSRTGAYGYTF
size: NA; J: TRBJ1-1; V: TRBV28; D: TRBD1; DNA: TGTGCCAGCGGGCTGACAGGACAGGGGGCGGGAAACACTGAAGCTTTCTTT; CDR3: CASGLTGQGAGNTEAFF
size: NA; J: TRBJ2-1; V: TRBV3-1/TRBV3-2; D: TRBD2; DNA: TGTGCCAGCAGCCAAGAAGGGACTAGCTTGGGCAATGAGCAGTTCTTC; CDR3: CASSQEGTSLGNEQFF
size: NA; J: TRBJ1-2; V: TRBV29-1; D: NA; DNA: TGCAGCGCCCTGCGGCAGGCCTATGGCTACACCTTC; CDR3: CSALRQAYGYTF
size: once; J: TRBJ1-3; V: TRBV7-8; D: TRBD1; DNA: TGTGCCAGCAGCTTGACAGGGACTGGAAACACCATATATTTT; CDR3: CASSLTGTGNTIYF
size: NA; J: TRBJ1-5; V: TRBV30; D: NA; DNA: TGTGCCTGGAGTGAAGTAGGGGCGGGTAAGCCCCAGCATTTT; CDR3: CAWSEVGAGKPQHF
size: NA; J: TRBJ1-6; V: TRBV2; D: NA; DNA: TGTGCCAGCAGTGATGTAGGGGGAGATAATTCACCCCTCCACTTT; CDR3: CASSDVGGDNSPLHF
size: NA; J: TRBJ1-5; V: TRBV7-2; D: TRBD1; DNA: TGTGCCAGCAGCTTGACAGGGGGCAATCAGCCCCAGCATTTT; CDR3: CASSLTGGNQPQHF
size: once; J: TRBJ1-3; V: TRBV11-2; D: NA; DNA: TGTGCCAGCAGCCCAGGGCGGAGGGGTGGAAACACCATATATTTT; CDR3: CASSPGRRGGNTIYF
size: NA; J: TRBJ2-2; V: TRBV9; D: NA; DNA: TGTGCCAGCAGCGTAGGATCTGATCCCCTCCCCACCGGGGAGCTGTTTTTT; CDR3: CASSVGSDPLPTGELFF
size: NA; J: TRBJ1-1; V: TRBV13; D: NA; DNA: TGTGCCAGCAGCTTAGGGGGCATGAACACTGAAGCTTTCTTT; CDR3: CASSLGGMNTEAFF
size: NA; J: TRBJ2-7; V: TRBV28; D: NA; DNA: TGTGCCAGCAGTTTACAGGGTCTCGAGCAGTACTTC; CDR3: CASSLQGLEQYF
size: NA; J: TRBJ2-3; V: TRBV4-1; D: TRBD2; DNA: TGCGCCAGCAGCCAATACGGTTTCGGGACTAGCGGGATCACAGATACGCAGTATTTT; CDR3: CASSQYGFGTSGITDTQYF
size: once; J: TRBJ2-7; V: TRBV28; D: NA; DNA: TGTGCCAGCAGGGTGGGGGTAGAGTACGAGCAGTACTTC; CDR3: CASRVGVEYEQYF
size: NA; J: TRBJ2-7; V: TRBV7-9; D: TRBD1; DNA: TGTGCCAGCAGCTCAGGGACAGCTACCTACGAGCAGTACTTC; CDR3: CASSSGTATYEQYF
size: NA; J: TRBJ2-1; V: TRBV9; D: NA; DNA: TGTGCCAGCAGCGTAGAGGGGGGAACCTACAATGAGCAGTTCTTC; CDR3: CASSVEGGTYNEQFF
size: once; J: TRBJ2-3; V: TRBV19; D: TRBD2; DNA: TGTGCCAGTAGTTTTCAGCGGGGGACCGGACCTTTT; CDR3: CASSFQRGTGPF
size: NA; J: TRBJ2-1; V: TRBV7-9; D: TRBD2; DNA: TGTGCCAGCAGCGCGGGGACTAGCGGGACCTACAATGAGCAGTTCTTC; CDR3: CASSAGTSGTYNEQFF
size: NA; J: TRBJ2-7; V: TRBV6-5; D: TRBD1; DNA: TGTGCCAGCAGCCGCGCGACAGGGGCCCACGAGCAGTACTTC; CDR3: CASSRATGAHEQYF
size: NA; J: TRBJ1-3; V: TRBV11-2; D: NA; DNA: TGTGCCAGCACCAAACGGGGTGGAGGAAACACCATATATTTT; CDR3: CASTKRGGGNTIYF
size: NA; J: TRBJ1-5; V: TRBV28; D: NA; DNA: TGTGCCAGCAGTTCGATCCGTAGAAGGAGCAATCAGCCCCAGCATTTT; CDR3: CASSSIRRRSNQPQHF
size: NA; J: TRBJ1-5; V: TRBV7-9; D: NA; DNA: TGTGCCAGCAGCTTAGCCGACAGTCCTTATAGCAATCAGCCCCAGCATTTT; CDR3: CASSLADSPYSNQPQHF
size: NA; J: TRBJ2-3; V: TRBV5-1; D: NA; DNA: TGCGCCAGCAGCTTGAAAGGGGCTAGCACAGATACGCAGTATTTT; CDR3: CASSLKGASTDTQYF
size: NA; J: TRBJ2-4; V: TRBV10-3; D: TRBD1; DNA: TGTGCCATCAGTGAGTTGACAGGGGGAGCCAAAAACATTCAGTACTTC; CDR3: CAISELTGGAKNIQYF
size: NA; J: TRBJ2-4; V: TRBV7-8; D: TRBD2; DNA: TGTGCCAGCAGCTTAGTAGCGGGCCTAGCCAAAAACATTCAGTACTTC; CDR3: CASSLVAGLAKNIQYF
size: NA; J: TRBJ1-5; V: TRBV2; D: NA; DNA: TGTGCCAGCAAAGGGGGTTCAATGAGCAATCAGCCCCAGCATTTT; CDR3: CASKGGSMSNQPQHF
size: NA; J: TRBJ2-3; V: TRBV12-3/TRBV12-4; D: NA; DNA: TGTGCCAGCAGTTCAGCTCCCACAGATACGCAGTATTTT; CDR3: CASSSAPTDTQYF
size: NA; J: TRBJ2-2; V: TRBV28; D: NA; DNA: TGTGCCAGCAGTAGGAGGACAGTCACCGGGGAGCTGTTTTTT; CDR3: CASSRRTVTGELFF
size: few; J: TRBJ2-7; V: TRBV9; D: TRBD1; DNA: TGTGCCAGCAGCGGGACAGGGGAGGCCTACGAGCAGTACTTC; CDR3: CASSGTGEAYEQYF
size: NA; J: TRBJ1-2; V: TRBV30; D: NA; DNA: TGTGCCTGGCTCCCGCGGGCGTTAGCTAACTATGGCTACACCTTC; CDR3: CAWLPRALANYGYTF
size: NA; J: TRBJ1-3; V: TRBV5-4; D: NA; DNA: TGTGCCAGCAGCTTGGATTACGGGGTCCCTACCTCTGGAAACACCATATATTTT; CDR3: CASSLDYGVPTSGNTIYF
size: NA; J: TRBJ2-4; V: TRBV4-2; D: TRBD1; DNA: TGTGCCAGCAGCCAAGAGGACAGGGAGCTAGGCATTCAGTACTTC; CDR3: CASSQEDRELGIQYF
size: NA; J: TRBJ1-1; V: TRBV2; D: NA; DNA: TGTGCCAGCATTCGGGAGCTGGGGACTGAAGCTTTCTTT; CDR3: CASIRELGTEAFF
size: NA; J: TRBJ2-7; V: TRBV7-7; D: NA; DNA: TGTGCCAGCAGCTTTTGTTCCTCGGGCGGGCCGGGGCAGGCTCGCGACGAGCAGTACTTC; CDR3: CASSFCSSGGPGQARDEQYF
size: NA; J: TRBJ2-5; V: TRBV12-5; D: NA; DNA: TGTGCTAGTGGTTTGGTAGGTGCGGGCGTAGGGGAGACCCAGTACTTC; CDR3: CASGLVGAGVGETQYF
size: NA; J: TRBJ1-1; V: TRBV11-2; D: NA; DNA: TGTGCCAGCAGCTTAGGGTGGGGGACCGACACTGAAGCTTTCTTT; CDR3: CASSLGWGTDTEAFF
size: NA; J: TRBJ2-5; V: TRBV9; D: TRBD2; DNA: TGTGCCAGCAGCCTGGGGGGGGACCAAGAGACCCAGTACTTC; CDR3: CASSLGGDQETQYF
size: NA; J: TRBJ1-5; V: TRBV6-5; D: NA; DNA: TGTGCCAGCACTCCGGGCGCTCAGCCCCAGCATTTT; CDR3: CASTPGAQPQHF
size: NA; J: TRBJ2-2; V: TRBV19; D: NA; DNA: TGTGCCAGTAGTATGTGGGCAGGGAAGACGGTCGGGGAGCTGTTTTTT; CDR3: CASSMWAGKTVGELFF
size: NA; J: TRBJ2-1; V: TRBV18; D: TRBD1; DNA: TGTGCCAGCTCACCAGGACAGGGGAATTACAATGAGCAGTTCTTC; CDR3: CASSPGQGNYNEQFF
size: NA; J: TRBJ1-1; V: TRBV10-3; D: NA; DNA: TGTGCCACCAGGGAGCCGAACACTGAAGCTTTCTTT; CDR3: CATREPNTEAFF
size: NA; J: TRBJ2-3; V: TRBV5-1; D: TRBD2; DNA: TGCGCCAGCAGCTTACTAGCGGGGGGCACAGATACGCAGTATTTT; CDR3: CASSLLAGGTDTQYF
size: NA; J: TRBJ1-5; V: TRBV28; D: NA; DNA: TGTGCCAGCGTTGGGGGGGGCGCGGGGTATCAGCCCCAGCATTTT; CDR3: CASVGGGAGYQPQHF
size: NA; J: TRBJ1-1; V: TRBV7-8; D: NA; DNA: TGTGCCAGCAGCTTAGTACGGGAGATGAACACTGAAGCTTTCTTT; CDR3: CASSLVREMNTEAFF
size: NA; J: TRBJ1-1; V: TRBV7-9; D: NA; DNA: TGTGCCACCCCGGGCAGCATGAACACTGAAGCTTTCTTT; CDR3: CATPGSMNTEAFF
size: NA; J: TRBJ2-2; V: TRBV7-6; D: TRBD2; DNA: TGTGCCAGCAGCTTATATCCAGCGGGGGGCCGGGAGCTGTTTTTT; CDR3: CASSLYPAGGRELFF
size: NA; J: TRBJ1-3; V: TRBV9; D: NA; DNA: TGTGCCAGCAGCGTAGAAGGAGGGCCTGGAAACACCATATATTTT; CDR3: CASSVEGGPGNTIYF
size: NA; J: TRBJ2-7; V: TRBV5-4; D: NA; DNA: TGTGCCAGCAGCTTGGGGAACGGGGACTCCTACGAGCAGTACTTC; CDR3: CASSLGNGDSYEQYF
size: NA; J: TRBJ2-3; V: TRBV19; D: TRBD2; DNA: TGTGCCAGTAGTATAGAAGGGGCGGGAGGTAATACAGATACGCAGTATTTT; CDR3: CASSIEGAGGNTDTQYF
size: NA; J: TRBJ2-7; V: TRBV5-3; D: TRBD2; DNA: TGTGCCAGAAGCTTGGGGGCCGGGACTACCTCCTGCGAGCAGTACTTC; CDR3: CARSLGAGTTSCEQYF
size: NA; J: TRBJ1-2; V: TRBV10-3; D: NA; DNA: TGTGCCATCAGTGAGTCCAGAGGGGTAGGGAACGATGGCTACACCTTC; CDR3: CAISESRGVGNDGYTF
size: NA; J: TRBJ2-1; V: TRBV13; D: TRBD1; DNA: TGTGCCAGCAGCCCCAGGGGGCTAGGGGACAATGAGCAGTTCTTC; CDR3: CASSPRGLGDNEQFF